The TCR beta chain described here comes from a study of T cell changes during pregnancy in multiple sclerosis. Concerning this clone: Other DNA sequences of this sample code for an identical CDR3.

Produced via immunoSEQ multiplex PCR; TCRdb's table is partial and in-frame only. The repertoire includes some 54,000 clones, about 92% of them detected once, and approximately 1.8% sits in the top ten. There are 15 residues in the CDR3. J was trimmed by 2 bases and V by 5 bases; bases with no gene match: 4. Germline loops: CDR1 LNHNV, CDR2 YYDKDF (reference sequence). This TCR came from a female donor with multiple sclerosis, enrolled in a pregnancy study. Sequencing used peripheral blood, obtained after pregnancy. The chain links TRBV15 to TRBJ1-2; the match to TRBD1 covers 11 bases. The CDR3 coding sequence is TGTGCCACCAGCTCTGGGACAGGGGGGAACTATGGCTACACCTTC. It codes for CATSSGTGGNYGYTF.